This TCR beta chain was captured in a study of siplizumab effects on memory and regulatory T cells (dated by TCRdb to the late 2010s). Some background on the complete study: The effect of the anti-CD2 antibody siplizumab on alloreactive T-cell subsets was examined in allogeneic mixed lymphocyte reactions constructed from human PBMCs.

The investigation overall reported the following: Because sequences at frequencies below about 10^-5 were poorly captured, only a minor fraction of alloreactive clones could be mapped back to unstimulated subsets. Unstimulated naive T cells appeared to be more diverse than memory T cells, and naive cells seemed to make a substantial contribution to the alloresponse. Siplizumab significantly lowered the cumulative frequency of alloreactive sequences that could be traced to unstimulated CD4+ memory T cells. Roughly 80-97% of proliferating CD4+ or CD8+ clones could not be assigned a naive or memory phenotype. In reactions with siplizumab, an average of around 70% of mappable alloreactive CD4+ clones were Treg-derived, compared with roughly 27% in control reactions. The suppressive function of proliferating Tregs from siplizumab cultures was not functionally confirmed.

Notes on this clone: Its binding antigen is unknown. The input lacks base qualities; no much larger clone sits a single base away.

The method was the immunoSEQ multiplex PCR assay. About 10^5 TCR templates per sample were assayed by the deep sequencing platform. Genomic DNA extracted from sorted T cells was the material used for TCRbeta CDR3 sequencing. Under the source paper's analysis protocol: The R programming language was used for the clonal analysis of the TCRbeta CDR3 data. Comparing unstimulated samples against CFSE-low samples taken after the reaction was how alloreactive CD4+ and CD8+ clones were defined. Regulatory or non-regulatory origin was assigned to alloreactive CD4+ clones by matching of sequences to sorted unstimulated Treg and non-Treg repertoires. Sourced from immuneACCESS, this table was stored by TCRdb with only in-frame sequences that have V and J called. A share of the clones is absent; for the studies checked, an unresolved V gene accounts for under half, and the remainder has no known explanation. The V and J calls and clone size come from that table; D and trimming were worked out from the DNA. Across this sample there are 100,000 or so clones, with 94% seen only once. The ten largest account for about 0.6% of the sample.

Reading the germline V gene (reference sequence) gives CDR1 DFQATT and CDR2 SNEGSKA. The CDR3 contains 11 residues, cysteine and phenylalanine counted. The retained sequence is limited to the CDR3, 33 bases, with the frame set at the first base. The junction carries 9 bases between V and J, which are trimmed by 6 bases and 4 bases respectively. Sorted unstimulated T cells, along with proliferating T cells recovered from mixed lymphocyte reactions, underwent TCRbeta CDR3 sequencing. Fresh whole blood from approximately ten HLA-typed healthy donors was used to isolate PBMCs. Unstimulated CD4+ regulatory T cells were FACS-sorted to map the origin of alloreactive clones.

The sequencing sample was made of Tregs sorted from blood. Here the chain combines TRBV20-1 and TRBJ2-5, with no confidently assigned D gene. This clonotype was sampled from a human donor in good health. In nucleotide form, the sequence is TGCAGTGCCGGCTTACTAGAGACCCAGTACTTC. The translation is CSAGLLETQYF.